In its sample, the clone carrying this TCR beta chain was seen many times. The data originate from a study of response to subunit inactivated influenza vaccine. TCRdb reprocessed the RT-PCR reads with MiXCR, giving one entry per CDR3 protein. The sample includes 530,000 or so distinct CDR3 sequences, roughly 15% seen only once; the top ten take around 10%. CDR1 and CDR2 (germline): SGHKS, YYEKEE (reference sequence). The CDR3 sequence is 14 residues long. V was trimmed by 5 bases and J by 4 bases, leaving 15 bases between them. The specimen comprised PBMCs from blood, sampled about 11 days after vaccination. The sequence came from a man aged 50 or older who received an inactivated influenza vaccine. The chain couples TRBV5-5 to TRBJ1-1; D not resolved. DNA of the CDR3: TGTGCCAGCAGGCCGGGGTTGGGGTCCACTGAAGCTTTCTTT. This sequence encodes CASRPGLGSTEAFF. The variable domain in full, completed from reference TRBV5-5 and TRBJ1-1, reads DAGVTQSPTHLIKTRGQQVTLRCSPISGHKSVSWYQQVLGQGPQFIFQYYEKEERGRGNFPDRFSARQFPNYSSELNVNALLLGDSALYLCASRPGLGSTEAFFGQGTRLTVV.